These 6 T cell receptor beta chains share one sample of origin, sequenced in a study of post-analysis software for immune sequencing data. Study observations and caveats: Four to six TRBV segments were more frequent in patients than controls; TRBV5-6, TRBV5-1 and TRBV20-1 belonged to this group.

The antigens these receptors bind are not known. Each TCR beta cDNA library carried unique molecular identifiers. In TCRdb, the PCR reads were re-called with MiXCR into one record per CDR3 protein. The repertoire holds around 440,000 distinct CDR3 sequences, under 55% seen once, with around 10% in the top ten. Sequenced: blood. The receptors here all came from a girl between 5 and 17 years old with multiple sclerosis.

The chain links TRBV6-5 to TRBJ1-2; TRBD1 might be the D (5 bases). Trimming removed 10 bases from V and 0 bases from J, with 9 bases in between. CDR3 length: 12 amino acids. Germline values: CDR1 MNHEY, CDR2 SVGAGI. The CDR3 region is CAIYRPNYGYTF. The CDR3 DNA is TGTGCCATATACAGGCCTAACTATGGCTACACCTTC.

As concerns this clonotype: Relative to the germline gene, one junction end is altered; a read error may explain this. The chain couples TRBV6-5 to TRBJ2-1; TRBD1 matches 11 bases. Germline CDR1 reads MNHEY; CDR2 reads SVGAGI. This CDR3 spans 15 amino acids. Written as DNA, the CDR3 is TGCGCCAGCAGCGTCGGGACAGGGGGTCACAATGAGCAGTTCTTC. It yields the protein CASSVGTGGHNEQFF.

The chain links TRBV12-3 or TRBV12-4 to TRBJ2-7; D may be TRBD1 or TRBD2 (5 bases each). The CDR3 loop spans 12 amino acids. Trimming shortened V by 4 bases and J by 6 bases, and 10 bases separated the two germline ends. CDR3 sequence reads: CASSSGTREQYF. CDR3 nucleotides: TGTGCCAGCAGTTCAGGGACCCGCGAGCAGTACTTC.

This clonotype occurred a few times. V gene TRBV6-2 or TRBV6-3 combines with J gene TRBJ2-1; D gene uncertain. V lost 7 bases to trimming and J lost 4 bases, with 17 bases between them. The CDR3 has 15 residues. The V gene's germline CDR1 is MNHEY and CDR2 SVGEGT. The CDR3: CASTTHPPWYNEQFF. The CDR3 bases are TGTGCCAGCACCACTCATCCACCCTGGTACAATGAGCAGTTCTTC.

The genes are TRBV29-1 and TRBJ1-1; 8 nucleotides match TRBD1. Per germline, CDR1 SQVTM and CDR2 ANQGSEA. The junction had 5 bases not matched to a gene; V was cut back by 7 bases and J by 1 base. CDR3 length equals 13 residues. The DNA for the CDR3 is TGCAGCGCCGCGACAGGGGAGAACACTGAAGCTTTCTTT. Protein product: CSAATGENTEAFF.

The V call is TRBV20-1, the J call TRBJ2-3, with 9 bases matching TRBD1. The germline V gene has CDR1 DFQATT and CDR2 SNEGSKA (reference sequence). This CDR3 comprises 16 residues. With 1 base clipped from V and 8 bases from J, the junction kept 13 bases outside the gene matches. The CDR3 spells CSARAQTGGAPGTQYF. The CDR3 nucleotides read TGCAGTGCTAGAGCCCAAACAGGGGGCGCCCCGGGTACGCAGTATTTT.